This TCR beta chain was observed in a study of beta chain features in type 1 diabetes. Notes on the study in general: Sequencing of cDNA might inflate the share of cells that strongly express TCR. Diminished insertions and augmented deletions at VDJ junctions characterized type 1 diabetes patients. TCRB CDR3s were moderately but significantly shorter in Type 1 diabetes patients in all four CD4+ subsets.

Every isolated RNA sample was fully reverse transcribed, so sequencing captured expressed TCRB transcripts. Mean read depth for naive, central memory and regulatory T cell samples was approximately 3.57 million reads. Data came from immunoSEQ multiplex PCR; TCRdb stores just in-frame clones and leaves some out. The sample shows around 250,000 clones, around 13% of them seen only once. A remark on this clone: Its antigen is unidentified.

The CDR3 loop spans 15 amino acids. In germline, CDR1 is SNHLY, CDR2 FYNNEI. V lost 3 bases to trimming and J lost 8 bases; unmatched junction nucleotides: 8. The clonotype comes from a man aged 25-45 years with type 1 diabetes. The specimen sequenced was naive CD4+ T cells from blood. V gene TRBV2 combines with J gene TRBJ2-1; 9 bases are a match to TRBD2. The DNA of the CDR3 is TGTGCCAGCAGTGAGATTGAACTAGCGGGCGATGAGCAGTTCTTC. This sequence encodes CASSEIELAGDEQFF.